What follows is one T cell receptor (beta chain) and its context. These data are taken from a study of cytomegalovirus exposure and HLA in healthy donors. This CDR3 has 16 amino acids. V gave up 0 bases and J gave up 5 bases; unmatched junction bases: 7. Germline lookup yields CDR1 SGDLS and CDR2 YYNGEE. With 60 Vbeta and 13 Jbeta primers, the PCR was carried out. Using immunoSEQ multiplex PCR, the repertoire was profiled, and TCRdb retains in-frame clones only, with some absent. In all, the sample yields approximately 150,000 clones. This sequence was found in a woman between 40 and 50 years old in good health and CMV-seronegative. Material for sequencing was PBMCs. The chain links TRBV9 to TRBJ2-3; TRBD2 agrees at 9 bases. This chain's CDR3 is CASSVVLAGSGDTQYF. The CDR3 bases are TGTGCCAGCAGCGTAGTCCTAGCGGGGTCGGGAGATACGCAGTATTTT.